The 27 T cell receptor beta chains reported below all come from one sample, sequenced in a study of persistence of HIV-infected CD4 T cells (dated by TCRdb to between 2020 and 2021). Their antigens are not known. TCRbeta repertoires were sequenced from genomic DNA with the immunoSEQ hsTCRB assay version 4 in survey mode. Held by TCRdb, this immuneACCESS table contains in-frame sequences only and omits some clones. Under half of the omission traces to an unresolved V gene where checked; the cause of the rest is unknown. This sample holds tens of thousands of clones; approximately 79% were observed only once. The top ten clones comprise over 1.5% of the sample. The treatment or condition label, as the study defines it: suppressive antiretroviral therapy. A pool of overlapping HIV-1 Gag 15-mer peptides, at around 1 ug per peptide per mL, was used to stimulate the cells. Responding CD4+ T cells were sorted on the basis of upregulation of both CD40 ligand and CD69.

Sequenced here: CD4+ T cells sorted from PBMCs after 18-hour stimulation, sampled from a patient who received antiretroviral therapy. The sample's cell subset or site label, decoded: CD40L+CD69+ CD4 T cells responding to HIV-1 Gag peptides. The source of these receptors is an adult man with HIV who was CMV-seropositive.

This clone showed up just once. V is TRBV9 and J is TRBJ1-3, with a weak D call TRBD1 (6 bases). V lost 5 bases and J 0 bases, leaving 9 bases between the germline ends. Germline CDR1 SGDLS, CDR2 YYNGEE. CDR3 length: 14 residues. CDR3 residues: CASSETGSGNTIYF. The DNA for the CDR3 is TGTGCCAGCAGTGAGACAGGCTCTGGAAACACCATATATTTT.

CDR3 protein: CASSQVDSYEQYF. CDR3 sequence (DNA): TGTGCCAGCAGCCAGGTGGACAGCTACGAGCAGTACTTC. V gene TRBV14 combines with J gene TRBJ2-7; perhaps TRBD1 as D (6 bases). V was pared by 3 bases and J by 3 bases, with 9 bases between. This CDR3 region has 13 residues. Germline V gene sequence: CDR1 SGHDN, CDR2 FVKESK.

CDR3 residues: CASSMITGRAGGANVLTF. CDR3 DNA: TGTGCCAGTAGTATGATAACCGGCAGGGCGGGAGGGGCCAACGTCCTGACTTTC. This chain joins TRBV19 and TRBJ2-6, with D possibly matching TRBD2 (6 bases). This CDR3 is built from 18 residues. Germline assignment: CDR1 LNHDA and CDR2 SQIVND (reference sequence). The V and J ends lost 3 bases and 4 bases respectively, with 19 bases between them. The variable domain in full, with the rest retrieved from reference TRBV19 and TRBJ2-6, is DGGITQSPKYLFRKEGQNVTLSCEQNLNHDAMYWYRQDPGQGLRLIYYSQIVNDFQKGDIAEGYSVSREKKESFPLTVTSAQKNPTAFYLCASSMITGRAGGANVLTFGAGSRLTVL.

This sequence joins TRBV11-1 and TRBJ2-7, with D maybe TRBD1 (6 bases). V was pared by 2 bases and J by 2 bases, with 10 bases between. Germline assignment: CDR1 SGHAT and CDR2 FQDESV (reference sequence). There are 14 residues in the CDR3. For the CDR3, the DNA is TGTGCCAGCAGCTTAAAATGGGGGCCCTACGAGCAGTACTTC. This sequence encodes CASSLKWGPYEQYF.

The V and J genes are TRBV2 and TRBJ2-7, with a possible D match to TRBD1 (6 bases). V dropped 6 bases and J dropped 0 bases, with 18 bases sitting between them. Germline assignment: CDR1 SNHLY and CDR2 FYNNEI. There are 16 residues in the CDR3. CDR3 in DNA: TGTGCCAGCAGAGGACTCCGGGACACCATCTCCTACGAGCAGTACTTC. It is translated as CASRGLRDTISYEQYF.

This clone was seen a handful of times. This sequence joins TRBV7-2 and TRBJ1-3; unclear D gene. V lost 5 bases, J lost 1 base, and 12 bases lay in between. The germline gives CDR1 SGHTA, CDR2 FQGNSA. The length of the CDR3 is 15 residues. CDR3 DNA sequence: TGTGCCAGCAGCCTGACACCCACATCTGGAAACACCATATATTTT. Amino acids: CASSLTPTSGNTIYF.

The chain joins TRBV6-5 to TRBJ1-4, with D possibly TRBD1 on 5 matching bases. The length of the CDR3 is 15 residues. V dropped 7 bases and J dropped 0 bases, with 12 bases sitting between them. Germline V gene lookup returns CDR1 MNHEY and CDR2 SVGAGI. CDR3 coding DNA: TGTGCCAGCAACAGCCGGGGCTCAACTAATGAAAAACTGTTTTTT. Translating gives CASNSRGSTNEKLFF.

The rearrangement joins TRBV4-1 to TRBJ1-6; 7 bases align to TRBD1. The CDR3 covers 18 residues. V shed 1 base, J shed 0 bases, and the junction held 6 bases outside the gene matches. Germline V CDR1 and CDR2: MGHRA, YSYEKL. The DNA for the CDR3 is TGCGCCAGCAGCCAAGCCCGGGACAGCAGCTCCTATAATTCACCCCTCCACTTT. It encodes CASSQARDSSSYNSPLHF.

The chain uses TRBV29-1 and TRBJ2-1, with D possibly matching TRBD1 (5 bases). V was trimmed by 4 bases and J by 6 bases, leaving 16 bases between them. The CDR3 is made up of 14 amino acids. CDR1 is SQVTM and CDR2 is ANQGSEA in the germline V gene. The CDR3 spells CSVGAGVGPNEQFF. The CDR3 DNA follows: TGCAGCGTTGGGGCCGGAGTGGGGCCCAATGAGCAGTTCTTC.

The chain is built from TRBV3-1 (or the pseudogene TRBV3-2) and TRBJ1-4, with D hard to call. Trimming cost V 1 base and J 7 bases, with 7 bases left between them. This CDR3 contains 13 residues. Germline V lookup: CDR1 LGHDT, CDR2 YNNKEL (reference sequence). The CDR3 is CASSQALIEKLFF. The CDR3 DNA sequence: TGTGCCAGCAGCCAAGCCTTAATTGAAAAACTGTTTTTT.

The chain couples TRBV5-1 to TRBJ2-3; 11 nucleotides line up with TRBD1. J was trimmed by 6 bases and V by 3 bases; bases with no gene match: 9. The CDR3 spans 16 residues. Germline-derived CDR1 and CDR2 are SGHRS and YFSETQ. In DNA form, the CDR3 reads TGCGCCAGCAGCTCAGGACAGGGGGCTTATACTGATACGCAGTATTTT. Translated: CASSSGQGAYTDTQYF.

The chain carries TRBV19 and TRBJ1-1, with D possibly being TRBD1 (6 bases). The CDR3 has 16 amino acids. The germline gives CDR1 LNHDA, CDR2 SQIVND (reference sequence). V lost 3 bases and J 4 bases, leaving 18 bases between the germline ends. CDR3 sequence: CASSIEQGVEGTEAFF. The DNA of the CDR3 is TGTGCCAGTAGTATTGAACAGGGCGTGGAAGGCACTGAAGCTTTCTTT.

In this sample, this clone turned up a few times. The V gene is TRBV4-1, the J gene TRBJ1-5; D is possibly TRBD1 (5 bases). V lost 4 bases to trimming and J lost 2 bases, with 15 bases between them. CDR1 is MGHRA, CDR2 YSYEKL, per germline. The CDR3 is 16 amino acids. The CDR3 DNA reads TGCGCCAGCAGCCCCAGGGACGTTAAGGGCAATCAGCCCCAGCATTTT. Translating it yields CASSPRDVKGNQPQHF.

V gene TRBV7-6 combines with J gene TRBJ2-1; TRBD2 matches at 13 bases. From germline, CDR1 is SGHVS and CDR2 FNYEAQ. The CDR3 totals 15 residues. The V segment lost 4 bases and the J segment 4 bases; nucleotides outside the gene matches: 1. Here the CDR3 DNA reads TGTGCCAGCAGCTCACTAGCGGGGGGGTACAATGAGCAGTTCTTC. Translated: CASSSLAGGYNEQFF.

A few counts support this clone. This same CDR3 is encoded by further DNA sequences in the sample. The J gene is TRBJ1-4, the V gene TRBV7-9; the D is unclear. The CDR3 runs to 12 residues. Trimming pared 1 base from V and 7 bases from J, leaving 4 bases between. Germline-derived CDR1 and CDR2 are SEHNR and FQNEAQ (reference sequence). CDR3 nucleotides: TGTGCCAGCAGCTTAGTTGGTGAAAAACTGTTTTTT. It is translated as CASSLVGEKLFF.

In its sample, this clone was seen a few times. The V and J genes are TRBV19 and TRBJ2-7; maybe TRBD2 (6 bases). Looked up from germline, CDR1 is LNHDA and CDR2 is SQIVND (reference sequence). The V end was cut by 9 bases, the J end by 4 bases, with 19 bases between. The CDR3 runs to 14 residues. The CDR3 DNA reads TGTGCCAGCGCCTTTTCTACGGGGAGGTACGAGCAGTACTTC. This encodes CASAFSTGRYEQYF.

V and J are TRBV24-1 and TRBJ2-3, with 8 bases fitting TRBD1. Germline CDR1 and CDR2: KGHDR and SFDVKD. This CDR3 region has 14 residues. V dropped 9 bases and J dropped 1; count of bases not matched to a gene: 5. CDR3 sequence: CATQGALGTDTQYF. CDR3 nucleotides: TGTGCCACCCAGGGGGCCCTTGGCACAGATACGCAGTATTTT.

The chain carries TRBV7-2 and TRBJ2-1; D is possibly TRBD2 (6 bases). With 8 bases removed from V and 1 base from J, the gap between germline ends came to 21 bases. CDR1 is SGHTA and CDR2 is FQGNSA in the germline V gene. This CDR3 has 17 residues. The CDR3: CASDLGGRVRSYNEQFF. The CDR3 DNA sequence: TGTGCCAGCGACTTGGGGGGTCGAGTCAGATCCTACAATGAGCAGTTCTTC.

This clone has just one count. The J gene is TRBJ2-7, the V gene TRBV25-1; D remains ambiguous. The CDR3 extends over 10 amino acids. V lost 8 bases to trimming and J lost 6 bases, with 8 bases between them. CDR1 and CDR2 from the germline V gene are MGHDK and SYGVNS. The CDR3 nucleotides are TGTGCCAGCGGCTATCGCGAGCAGTACTTC. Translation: CASGYREQYF.

CDR3 nucleotides: TGTGCCAGCAGCGTAGGCCTAGCGGTCAACACCGGGGAGCTGTTTTTT. Translation: CASSVGLAVNTGELFF. The chain carries TRBV9 and TRBJ2-2; 7 nucleotides align to TRBD2. CDR1 and CDR2 (germline): SGDLS, YYNGEE. With 0 bases clipped from V and 2 bases from J, the junction kept 4 bases outside the gene matches. CDR3 length: 16 residues.

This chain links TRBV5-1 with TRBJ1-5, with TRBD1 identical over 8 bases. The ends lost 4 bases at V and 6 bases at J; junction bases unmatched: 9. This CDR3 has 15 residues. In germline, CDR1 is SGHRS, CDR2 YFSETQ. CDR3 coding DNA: TGCGCCAGCAGCAAATCGGACAGGGAGGGTCAGCCCCAGCATTTT. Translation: CASSKSDREGQPQHF.

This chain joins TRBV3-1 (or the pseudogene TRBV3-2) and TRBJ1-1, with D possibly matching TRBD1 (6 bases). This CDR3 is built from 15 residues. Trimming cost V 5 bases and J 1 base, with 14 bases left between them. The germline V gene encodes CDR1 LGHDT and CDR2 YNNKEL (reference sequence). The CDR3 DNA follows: TGTGCCAGCAGCATACAGGGAGGTGGGAACACTGAAGCTTTCTTT. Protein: CASSIQGGGNTEAFF.

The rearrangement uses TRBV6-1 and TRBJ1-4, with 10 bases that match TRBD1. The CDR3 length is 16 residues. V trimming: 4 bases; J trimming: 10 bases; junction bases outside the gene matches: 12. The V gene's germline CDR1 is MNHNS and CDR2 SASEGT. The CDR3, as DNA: TGTGCCAGCAGTGCGGGTGACAGGGGGCCTCGGGGAAAACTGTTTTTT. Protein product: CASSAGDRGPRGKLFF.

CDR3 DNA: TGTGCCAGCAGTTACGCCGACAGGGGAGAGACCCAGTACTTC. It translates to CASSYADRGETQYF. The chain is built from TRBV6-5 and TRBJ2-5; TRBD1 matches 8 bases. V shed 2 bases and J 4 bases; nucleotides not matched to a gene: 3. This CDR3 spans 14 amino acids. The germline V gene encodes CDR1 MNHEY and CDR2 SVGAGI.

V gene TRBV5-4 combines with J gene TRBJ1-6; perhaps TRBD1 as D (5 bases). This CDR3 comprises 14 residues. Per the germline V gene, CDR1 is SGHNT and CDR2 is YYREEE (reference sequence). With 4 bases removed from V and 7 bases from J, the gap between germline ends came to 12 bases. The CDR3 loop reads CASSRGTANSPLHF. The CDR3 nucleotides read TGTGCCAGCAGCAGAGGGACGGCGAATTCACCCCTCCACTTT.

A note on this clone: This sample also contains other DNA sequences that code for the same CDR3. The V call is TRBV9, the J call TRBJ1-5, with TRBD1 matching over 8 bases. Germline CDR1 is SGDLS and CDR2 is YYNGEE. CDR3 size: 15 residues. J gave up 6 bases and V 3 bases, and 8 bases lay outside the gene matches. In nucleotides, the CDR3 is TGTGCCAGCAGCGCCGACAGGGGACTTGGTCAGCCCCAGCATTTT. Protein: CASSADRGLGQPQHF. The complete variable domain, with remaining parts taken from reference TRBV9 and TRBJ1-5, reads DSGVTQTPKHLITATGQRVTLRCSPRSGDLSVYWYQQSLDQGLQFLIQYYNGEERAKGNILERFSAQQFPDLHSELNLSSLELGDSALYFCASSADRGLGQPQHFGDGTRLSIL.

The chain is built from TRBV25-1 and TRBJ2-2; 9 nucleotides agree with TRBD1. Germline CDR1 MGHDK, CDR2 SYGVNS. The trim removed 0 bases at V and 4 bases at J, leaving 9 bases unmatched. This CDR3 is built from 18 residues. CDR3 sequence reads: CASSEYKGQGSITGELFF. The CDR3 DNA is TGTGCCAGCAGTGAATATAAGGGACAGGGTTCTATCACCGGGGAGCTGTTTTTT.